Shown below are 20 T cell receptor beta chains from a single sample sequenced in a study of regulatory T cells in long-lasting Graves disease. As to time point: persistent/refractory GD, antithyroid drugs over 5 years with positive TRAb. Making the TCR library involved RNA that had been extracted from PBMCs. CDR3-region Arm-PCR and iRepertoire HTBI primers produced the TCR beta libraries. Each CDR3 protein is one row after TCRdb ran MiXCR on the multiplex PCR reads. The table has about 460,000 distinct CDR3 sequences, approximately 22% seen once. This specimen was peripheral blood mononuclear cells (PBMCs), taken when the disease was refractory, from a patient treated with antithyroid drugs. The receptors come from a female donor with Graves disease.

This clonotype was recorded at least ten times. The chain is built from TRBV10-3 and TRBJ1-2, with TRBD1 as a possible D gene (6 bases). The CDR3 consists of 15 residues. Trimming took off 2 bases at V and 7 bases at J, with 17 bases between the two ends. CDR1 is ENHRY and CDR2 is SYGVKD in the germline V gene. This chain's CDR3 is CAISEPGGGPGGYTF. The CDR3 DNA is TGTGCCATCAGTGAGCCCGGCGGGGGGCCAGGTGGCTACACCTTC.

DNA for the CDR3: TGTGCCATCAGTGCAGGCCGGGACAGGGCCACCTACGAGCAGTACTTC. Its protein product is CAISAGRDRATYEQYF. The chain links TRBV10-3 to TRBJ2-7, with TRBD1 matching 9 bases. Per the germline V gene, CDR1 is ENHRY and CDR2 is SYGVKD. The CDR3 has 16 amino acids. The V segment lost 4 bases and the J segment 2 bases; nucleotides outside the gene matches: 9.

For this clonotype: One base away lies a much larger clone, so this may be a sequencing read error. The CDR3 does not close with the conserved phenylalanine or tryptophan, likely indicating a read error. The CDR3: CASSLAGTAYGYTL. CDR3 nucleotides: TGTGCCAGCAGCTTAGCAGGGACAGCCTATGGCTACACCCTC. The chain joins TRBV2 to TRBJ1-2; 7 positions match TRBD1. The trim removed 6 bases at V and 4 bases at J, leaving 8 bases unmatched. The germline V gene encodes CDR1 SNHLY and CDR2 FYNNEI. There are 14 residues in the CDR3.

This chain joins TRBV10-3 and TRBJ2-7; 9 bases match TRBD2. With V trimmed by 9 bases and J by 0 bases, 3 bases remained unmatched. This CDR3 has 13 residues. The germline gives CDR1 ENHRY, CDR2 SYGVKD. The CDR3 DNA reads TGTGCCATAGCGGGAGGCCTCTCCTACGAGCAGTACTTC. Translating gives CAIAGGLSYEQYF.

This clonotype was seen just once. V and J are TRBV28 and TRBJ1-4, with TRBD1 matching 10 bases. The germline CDR1 and CDR2 sequences are MDHEN and SYDVKM. The junction had 9 bases not matched to a gene; V was cut back by 6 bases and J by 8 bases. This CDR3 spans 15 amino acids. This CDR3 is CASSTGTGASEKLFF. DNA of the CDR3: TGTGCCAGCAGCACCGGGACAGGGGCTAGCGAAAAACTGTTTTTT.

This clonotype was picked up many times. The V and J genes are TRBV20-1 and TRBJ1-1; 7 positions agree with TRBD1. This CDR3 has 14 residues. The germline CDR1 and CDR2 sequences are DFQATT and SNEGSKA (reference sequence). After removal of 5 bases from V and 2 bases from J, the junction contained 8 bases not matched to a gene. CDR3 coding DNA: TGCAGTGCTCAGTCCGACAGGGACAACACTGAAGCTTTCTTT. Translated: CSAQSDRDNTEAFF.

Comment on this clonotype: This could be a read error, since a much larger clone is one nucleotide away. This likely comes from a read error, as the CDR3 has no conserved phenylalanine or tryptophan at its end. The V gene is TRBV2, the J gene TRBJ1-5; no definite D call. The CDR3 is 13 amino acids. The germline gives CDR1 SNHLY, CDR2 FYNNEI. Trimming removed 3 bases from V and 1 base from J, with 4 bases in between. The CDR3 coding sequence is TGTGCCAGCAGTGATCTGAGCAATCAGCCCCAGCATTCT. Translating gives CASSDLSNQPQHS.

At least ten counts were recorded for this clonotype. The chain couples TRBV19 to TRBJ2-4; weak D call: TRBD2 (6 bases). V gave up 9 bases and J gave up 4 bases, with 16 bases separating them. Germline V gives CDR1 LNHDA, CDR2 SQIVND (reference sequence). The CDR3 is 14 amino acids. The CDR3, as DNA: TGTGCCAGCAGCTCGGGACTGGCTAAAAACATTCAGTACTTC. It codes for CASSSGLAKNIQYF.

This clonotype was seen more than once but under ten times. The J gene is TRBJ1-3, the V gene TRBV7-2; D is uncertain. V shed 6 bases and J shed 1 base, with 10 bases lying between them. This CDR3 has 14 residues. Germline V gene data show CDR1 as SGHTA and CDR2 as FQGNSA. CDR3 protein: CASRQSRSGNTIYF. The CDR3 coding sequence is TGTGCCAGCAGACAAAGCAGATCTGGAAACACCATATATTTT.

This clonotype was detected a few times. The chain uses TRBV19 and TRBJ1-1; 8 bases fit TRBD1. Germline-derived CDR1 and CDR2 are LNHDA and SQIVND (reference sequence). This CDR3 has 12 amino acids. Unmatched junction bases numbered 2, after V lost 6 bases and J lost 5 bases. CDR3: CASRTGETEAFF. DNA of the CDR3: TGTGCCAGTAGGACAGGGGAGACTGAAGCTTTCTTT. The variable domain in full, with the rest retrieved from reference TRBV19 and TRBJ1-1, is DGGITQSPKYLFRKEGQNVTLSCEQNLNHDAMYWYRQDPGQGLRLIYYSQIVNDFQKGDIAEGYSVSREKKESFPLTVTSAQKNPTAFYLCASRTGETEAFFGQGTRLTVV.

This clonotype was found once. This may stem from a read error, because a much larger clone lies one nucleotide away. The V and J genes are TRBV12-3 or TRBV12-4 and TRBJ1-5; 10 positions agree with TRBD1. The ends lost 2 bases at V and 6 bases at J; junction bases unmatched: 1. The CDR3 has 14 amino acids. CDR3 coding DNA: TGTGCCAGCAGTTTAAGGACAGGGGGTCAGCCCCAGCATTTT. Its translation: CASSLRTGGQPQHF.

This clonotype was counted a few times. The V gene is TRBV10-3, the J gene TRBJ1-2; 11 bases are a match to TRBD1. CDR3 length equals 14 residues. Germline V gene sequence: CDR1 ENHRY, CDR2 SYGVKD. V dropped 10 bases and J dropped 3; count of bases not matched to a gene: 7. The CDR3 DNA sequence: TGTGCCAGCCGCGGGGACAGGGGGGACTATGGCTACACCTTC. Protein: CASRGDRGDYGYTF.

In its sample, this clonotype was seen many times. This chain connects TRBV2 to TRBJ1-5; 7 bases fit TRBD1. Germline-derived CDR1 and CDR2 are SNHLY and FYNNEI. CDR3 length: 14 amino acids. With V trimmed by 4 bases and J by 6 bases, 6 bases remained unmatched. CDR3 DNA: TGTGCCAGCAGTGGACAGGGTTTTGGTCAGCCCCAGCATTTT. Translation: CASSGQGFGQPQHF.

The chain joins TRBV5-1 to TRBJ1-5; D is undetermined. Germline V lookup: CDR1 SGHRS, CDR2 YFSETQ. V dropped 4 bases and J dropped 0 bases, with 8 bases sitting between them. The CDR3 is 14 residues long. CDR3: CASSDGYSNQPQHF. DNA for the CDR3: TGCGCCAGCAGCGACGGGTATAGCAATCAGCCCCAGCATTTT.

Remarks on this clonotype: The likely explanation is a read error, given a far larger clone one base away. The rearrangement joins TRBV28 to TRBJ1-5; TRBD1 matches 8 bases. Germline CDR1 is MDHEN and CDR2 is SYDVKM. The V and J ends lost 5 bases and 6 bases, in that order; junction bases with no gene match: 3. The CDR3 is made up of 13 amino acids. Written as DNA, the CDR3 is TGTGCCAGCAGTCCACAGGGGGTTCAGCCCCAGCATTTT. Encoded protein: CASSPQGVQPQHF.

This clonotype was detected a few times. The chain is built from TRBV7-2 and TRBJ2-7; the D is unclear. Trimming shortened V by 1 base and J by 2 bases, and 9 bases separated the two germline ends. The CDR3 runs to 14 residues. Germline V gives CDR1 SGHTA, CDR2 FQGNSA. CDR3 nucleotides: TGTGCCAGCAGCTTAGAACATAGAACCTACGAGCAGTACTTC. Protein: CASSLEHRTYEQYF.

This clonotype was counted between two and nine times. This chain joins TRBV11-3 and TRBJ2-2; 11 positions agree with TRBD2. This CDR3 spans 15 amino acids. Germline V CDR1 and CDR2: SGHNT, YENEEA. Trimming cost V 5 bases and J 6 bases; bases outside gene matches: 5. This CDR3 reads CASSPLAGVPGELFF. CDR3 DNA: TGTGCCAGCAGCCCACTAGCGGGAGTGCCCGGGGAGCTGTTTTTT. The variable domain in full, with the rest retrieved from reference TRBV11-3 and TRBJ2-2, is EAGVVQSPRYKIIEKKQPVAFWCNPISGHNTLYWYLQNLGQGPELLIRYENEEAVDDSQLPKDRFSAERLKGVDSTLKIQPAELGDSAVYLCASSPLAGVPGELFFGEGSRLTVL.

This clonotype was observed at least ten times. The chain recombines TRBV20-1 with TRBJ2-7, with 7 bases identical to TRBD2. This CDR3 contains 13 residues. Germline trimming cut 6 bases from V and 3 bases from J; bases unmatched to any gene: 8. CDR1 and CDR2 (germline): DFQATT, SNEGSKA (reference sequence). CDR3 nucleotides: TGCAGTGCCCCGGCTAGCGGTATCTACGAGCAGTACTTC. As protein: CSAPASGIYEQYF.

In its sample, this clonotype was seen a few times. The chain recombines TRBV7-2 with TRBJ2-7; TRBD2 aligns across 9 bases. This CDR3 has 16 residues. With V trimmed by 5 bases and J by 0 bases, 8 bases remained unmatched. In germline, CDR1 is SGHTA, CDR2 FQGNSA. The CDR3 is CASSPGLAYSSYEQYF. CDR3 DNA: TGTGCCAGCAGCCCTGGACTAGCGTACAGCTCCTACGAGCAGTACTTC.

The rearrangement uses TRBV7-2 and TRBJ1-6, with D uncertain. Germline values: CDR1 SGHTA, CDR2 FQGNSA. This CDR3 comprises 17 residues. V lost 1 base and J lost 0, with 10 bases in between. Written as DNA, the CDR3 is TGTGCCAGCAGCTTAGAGTCGAGTAACTCCTATAATTCACCCCTCCACTTT. Amino acid sequence: CASSLESSNSYNSPLHF.